This TCR beta chain was recovered during a study of shared clonotypes between healthy human individuals. Broader study findings: The authors expected sequencing depth to affect clonotype sharing among donors.

This clone has a handful of counts. Its antigen remains unknown. Within the sample, other DNA sequences also encode this same CDR3. Assay used: immunoSEQ multiplex PCR; TCRdb lists only in-frame clones, some missing. This table holds 550,000 to 600,000 clones, about 80% found once. The sequence was collected from a middle-aged woman in good health. Some clones in this sample may be carry-over from other donors' samples. Material: PBMCs.

The DNA of the CDR3 is TGTGCCAGCAGCCAAGGCTTAGGGTCCGGGCTAGCGGGTTACTCCTACGAGCAGTACTTC. Its translation is CASSQGLGSGLAGYSYEQYF. This chain joins TRBV14 and TRBJ2-7; 8 positions agree with TRBD2. The CDR3 extends over 20 amino acids. Germline loops: CDR1 SGHDN, CDR2 FVKESK. The junction had 17 bases not matched to a gene; V was cut back by 1 base and J by 0 bases.